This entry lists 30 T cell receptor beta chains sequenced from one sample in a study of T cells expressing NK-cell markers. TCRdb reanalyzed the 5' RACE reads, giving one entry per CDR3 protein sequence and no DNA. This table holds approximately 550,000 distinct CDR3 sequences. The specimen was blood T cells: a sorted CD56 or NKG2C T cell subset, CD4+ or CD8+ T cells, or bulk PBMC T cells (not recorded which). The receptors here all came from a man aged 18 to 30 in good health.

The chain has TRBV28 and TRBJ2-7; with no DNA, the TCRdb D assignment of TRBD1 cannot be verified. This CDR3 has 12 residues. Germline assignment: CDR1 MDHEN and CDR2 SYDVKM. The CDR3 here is CASTGAVREQYF.

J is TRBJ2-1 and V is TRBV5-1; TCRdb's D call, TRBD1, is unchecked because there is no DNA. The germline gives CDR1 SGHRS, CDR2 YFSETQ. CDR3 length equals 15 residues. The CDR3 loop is CASSLAGTVGNEQFF.

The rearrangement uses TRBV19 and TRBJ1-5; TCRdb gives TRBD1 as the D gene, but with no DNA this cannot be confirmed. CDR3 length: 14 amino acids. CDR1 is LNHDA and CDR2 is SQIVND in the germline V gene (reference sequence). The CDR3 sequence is CASRVGPTNQPQHF.

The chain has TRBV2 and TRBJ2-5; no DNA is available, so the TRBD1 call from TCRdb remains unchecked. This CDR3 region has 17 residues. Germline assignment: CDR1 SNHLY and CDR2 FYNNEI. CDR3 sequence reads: CASSRQGSQSPKETQYF.

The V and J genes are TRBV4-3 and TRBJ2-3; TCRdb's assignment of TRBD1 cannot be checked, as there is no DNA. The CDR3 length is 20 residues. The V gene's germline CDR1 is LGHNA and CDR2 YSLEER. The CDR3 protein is CASSQKPTVDRVLSVSTQYF.

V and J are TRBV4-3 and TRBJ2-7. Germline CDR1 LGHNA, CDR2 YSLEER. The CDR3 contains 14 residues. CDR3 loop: CASSQDPSSYEQYF.

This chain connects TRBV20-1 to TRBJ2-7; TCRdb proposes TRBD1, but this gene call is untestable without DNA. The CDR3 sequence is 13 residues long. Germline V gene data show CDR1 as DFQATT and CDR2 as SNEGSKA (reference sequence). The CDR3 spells CSAPGQGGYEQYF.

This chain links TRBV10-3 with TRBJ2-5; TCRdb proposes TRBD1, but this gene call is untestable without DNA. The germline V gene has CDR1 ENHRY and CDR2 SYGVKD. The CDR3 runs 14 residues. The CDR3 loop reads CAISEKGGLETQYF.

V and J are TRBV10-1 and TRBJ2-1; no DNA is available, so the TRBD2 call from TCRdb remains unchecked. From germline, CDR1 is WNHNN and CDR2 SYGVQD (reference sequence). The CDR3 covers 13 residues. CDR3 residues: CASGITRADEQFF.

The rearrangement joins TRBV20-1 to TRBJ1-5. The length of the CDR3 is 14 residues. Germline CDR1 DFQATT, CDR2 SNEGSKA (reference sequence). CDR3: CSAEHAYSNQPQHF.

CDR3: CATSDLGPGQGHNEQFF. V and J are TRBV24-1 and TRBJ2-1; TCRdb selects TRBD1, and the lack of DNA leaves this call unchecked. The germline V gene has CDR1 KGHDR and CDR2 SFDVKD. The CDR3 loop spans 17 amino acids.

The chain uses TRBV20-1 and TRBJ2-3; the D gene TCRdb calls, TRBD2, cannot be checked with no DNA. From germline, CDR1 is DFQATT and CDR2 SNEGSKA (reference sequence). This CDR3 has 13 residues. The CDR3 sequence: CSARLASGDTQYF.

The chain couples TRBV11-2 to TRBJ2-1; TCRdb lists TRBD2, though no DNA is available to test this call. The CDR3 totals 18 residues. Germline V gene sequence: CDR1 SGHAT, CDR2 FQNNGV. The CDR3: CASSLEQVAGVSRDEQFF.

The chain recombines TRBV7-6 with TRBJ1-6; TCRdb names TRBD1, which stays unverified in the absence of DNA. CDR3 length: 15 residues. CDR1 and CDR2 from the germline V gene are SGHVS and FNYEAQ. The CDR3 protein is CASSPGDRPNSPLHF.

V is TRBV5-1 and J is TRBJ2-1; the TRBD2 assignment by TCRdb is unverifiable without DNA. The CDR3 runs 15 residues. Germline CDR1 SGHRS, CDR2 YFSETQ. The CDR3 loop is CASSGGISSYNEQFF.

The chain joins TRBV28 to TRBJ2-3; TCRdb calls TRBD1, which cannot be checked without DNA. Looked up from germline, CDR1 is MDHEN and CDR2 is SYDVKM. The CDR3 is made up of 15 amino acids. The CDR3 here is CASQPPGTASDTQYF.

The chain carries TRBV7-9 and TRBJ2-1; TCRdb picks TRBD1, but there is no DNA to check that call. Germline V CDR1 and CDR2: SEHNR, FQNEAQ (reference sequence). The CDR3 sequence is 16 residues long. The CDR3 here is CASSLVGDARGREQFF.

CDR3 sequence: CASSGTSGWGADTQYF. This rearrangement joins TRBV7-2 to TRBJ2-3; checking the TCRdb D call of TRBD2 is not possible without DNA. Germline CDR1 is SGHTA and CDR2 is FQGNSA. CDR3 length: 16 amino acids.

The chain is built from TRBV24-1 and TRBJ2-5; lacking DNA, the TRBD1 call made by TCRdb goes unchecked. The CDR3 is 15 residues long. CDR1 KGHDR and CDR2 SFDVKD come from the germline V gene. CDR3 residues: CATSSHRGFGETQYF.

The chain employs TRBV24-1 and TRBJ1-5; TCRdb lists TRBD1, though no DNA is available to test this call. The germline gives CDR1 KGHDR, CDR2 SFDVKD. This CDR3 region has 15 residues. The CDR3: CATSDTMTGDQPQHF.

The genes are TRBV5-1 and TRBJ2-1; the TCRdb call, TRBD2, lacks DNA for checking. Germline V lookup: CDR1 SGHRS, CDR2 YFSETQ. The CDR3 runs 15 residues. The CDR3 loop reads CASSANSGTYNEQFF.

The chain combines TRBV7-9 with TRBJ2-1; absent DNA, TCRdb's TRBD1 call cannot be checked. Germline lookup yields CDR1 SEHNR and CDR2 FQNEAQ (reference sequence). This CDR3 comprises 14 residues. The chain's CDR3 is CASSRSGGRNEQFF.

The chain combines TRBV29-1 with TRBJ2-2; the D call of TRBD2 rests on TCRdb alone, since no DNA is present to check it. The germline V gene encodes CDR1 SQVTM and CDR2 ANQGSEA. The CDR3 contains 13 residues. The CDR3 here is CSVRASNTGELFF.

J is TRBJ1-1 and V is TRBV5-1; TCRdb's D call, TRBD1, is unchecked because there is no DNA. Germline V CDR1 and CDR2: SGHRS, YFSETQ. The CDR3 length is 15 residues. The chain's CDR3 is CASSSSGRMNTEAFF.

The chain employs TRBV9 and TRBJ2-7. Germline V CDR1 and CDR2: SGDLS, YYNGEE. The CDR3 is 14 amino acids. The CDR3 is CASSVEGRSDEQYF.

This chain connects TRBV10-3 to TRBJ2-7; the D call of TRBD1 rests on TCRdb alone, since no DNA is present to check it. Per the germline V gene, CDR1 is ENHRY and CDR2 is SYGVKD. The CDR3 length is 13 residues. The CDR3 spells CAIRGAGDYEQYF.

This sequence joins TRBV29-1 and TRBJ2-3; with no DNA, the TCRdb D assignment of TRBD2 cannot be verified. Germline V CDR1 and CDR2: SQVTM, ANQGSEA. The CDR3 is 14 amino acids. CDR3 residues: CSVVRALGTDTQYF.

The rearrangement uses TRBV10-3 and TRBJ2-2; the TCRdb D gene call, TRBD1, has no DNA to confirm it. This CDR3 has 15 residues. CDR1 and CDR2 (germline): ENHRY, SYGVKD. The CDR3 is CAINIRDTYTGELVF.

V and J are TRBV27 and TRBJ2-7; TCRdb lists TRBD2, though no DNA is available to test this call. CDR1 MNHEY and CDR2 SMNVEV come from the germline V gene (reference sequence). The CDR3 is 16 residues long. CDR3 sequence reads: CASSVLSGREIHEQYF.

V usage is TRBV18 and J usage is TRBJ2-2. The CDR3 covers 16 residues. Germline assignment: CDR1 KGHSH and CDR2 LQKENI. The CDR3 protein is CASSPPTGIDTGELFF. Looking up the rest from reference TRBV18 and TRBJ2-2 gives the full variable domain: NAGVMQNPRHLVRRRGQEARLRCSPMKGHSHVYWYRQLPEEGLKFMVYLQKENIIDESGMPKERFSAEFPKEGPSILRIQQVVRGDSAAYFCASSPPTGIDTGELFFGEGSRLTVL.